Presented here are 22 T cell receptor beta chains from one specimen sequenced in a study of cytomegalovirus exposure and HLA in healthy donors. PCR involved 60 Vbeta and 13 Jbeta primers. Clones were read by immunoSEQ multiplex PCR, and TCRdb kept only the in-frame ones, dropping some. The table includes under 200,000 clones, about 13% detected once. Sequences were obtained from PBMCs. Receptors originate from a man aged 45-60 years in good health and CMV-seropositive.

This clone was observed a few times. V gene TRBV29-1 combines with J gene TRBJ1-2; D not resolved. The V end lost 1 base, the J end lost 8 bases, and 14 bases lay between the germline ends. CDR1 is SQVTM and CDR2 is ANQGSEA in the germline V gene. The CDR3 is 13 residues long. The CDR3 nucleotides read TGCAGCGTTGAAGGGGCAGAGAAGAGAGGCTACACCTTC. This sequence encodes CSVEGAEKRGYTF.

This chain connects TRBV28 to TRBJ1-2; 7 bases map to TRBD1. With 11 bases clipped from V and 5 bases from J, the junction kept 5 bases outside the gene matches. The CDR3 extends over 11 amino acids. The germline gives CDR1 MDHEN, CDR2 SYDVKM. The CDR3 sequence is CAGGTVYGYTF. CDR3 nucleotide sequence: TGTGCCGGAGGGACAGTGTATGGCTACACCTTC.

J is TRBJ2-1 and V is TRBV29-1, with TRBD1 matching 9 bases. The germline V gene has CDR1 SQVTM and CDR2 ANQGSEA. V trimming: 4 bases; J trimming: 4 bases; junction bases outside the gene matches: 2. The CDR3 has 13 amino acids. The CDR3 DNA follows: TGCAGCGTTGTAGGGACAGGGTACAATGAGCAGTTCTTC. Its protein product is CSVVGTGYNEQFF.

Many counts were recorded for this clone. The V and J genes are TRBV6-1 and TRBJ2-7, with D possibly matching TRBD2 (5 bases). CDR1 MNHNS and CDR2 SASEGT come from the germline V gene. Trimming stripped 8 bases from V and 1 base from J, with 15 bases between. The CDR3 contains 14 residues. CDR3 sequence reads: CASFSRETSYEQYF. The CDR3 DNA follows: TGTGCCAGCTTTAGTAGGGAGACTTCCTACGAGCAGTACTTC.

This chain joins TRBV6-1 and TRBJ1-5, with D possibly matching TRBD1 (6 bases). CDR3 size: 17 residues. Germline loops: CDR1 MNHNS, CDR2 SASEGT. The V end was cut by 2 bases, the J end by 2 bases, with 16 bases between. DNA of the CDR3: TGTGCCAGCAGTGAAACGGCAGGGGCGCTAGGCAATCAGCCCCAGCATTTT. It translates to CASSETAGALGNQPQHF.

This clone was detected only a few times. The CDR3 DNA reads TGTGCCAGTAGTTTACGGGGTAGCAATCAGCCCCAGCATTTT. As protein: CASSLRGSNQPQHF. The chain joins TRBV19 to TRBJ1-5; D remains unclear. The germline V gene encodes CDR1 LNHDA and CDR2 SQIVND (reference sequence). The CDR3 has 14 amino acids. V gave up 5 bases and J gave up 0 bases, with 8 bases separating them.

In its sample, this clone was seen a few times. The chain is built from TRBV5-4 and TRBJ2-3; 8 bases fit TRBD2. The CDR3 consists of 14 residues. Per the germline V gene, CDR1 is SGHNT and CDR2 is YYREEE (reference sequence). The V gene end was trimmed by 4 bases and the J gene end by 1 base; junction bases not matched to a gene: 2. The CDR3 reads CASSAGGRTDTQYF. CDR3 DNA sequence: TGTGCCAGCAGCGCGGGGGGACGCACAGATACGCAGTATTTT.

This clone was seen only a few times. This rearrangement joins TRBV19 to TRBJ1-2; D is ambiguous. The V gene lost 3 bases and the J gene lost 8 bases, with 10 bases spanning the gap. Germline-derived CDR1 and CDR2 are LNHDA and SQIVND (reference sequence). CDR3 length: 12 residues. The chain's CDR3 is CASSMALGGYTF. The CDR3 DNA sequence: TGTGCCAGTAGTATGGCTCTAGGAGGCTACACCTTC.

The V and J genes are TRBV2 and TRBJ2-2; D is possibly TRBD2 (5 bases). The CDR3 is made up of 15 amino acids. Germline loops: CDR1 SNHLY, CDR2 FYNNEI. The V and J ends lost 6 bases and 1 base respectively, with 12 bases between them. DNA of the CDR3: TGTGCCAGCAGAACTCGGGGTGGGAACACCGGGGAGCTGTTTTTT. This encodes CASRTRGGNTGELFF.

Comment on this clone: Sequence at one end of the junction differs from germline and may be a read error. The chain joins TRBV19 to TRBJ1-2, with D tentatively TRBD1 (6 bases). Germline assignment: CDR1 LNHDA and CDR2 SQIVND (reference sequence). The CDR3 loop spans 14 amino acids. The CDR3 is CLRGFQGRRYGYTF. CDR3 DNA sequence: TGCCTTAGGGGATTTCAGGGGCGCCGATATGGCTACACCTTC.

This clone was seen a few times. The gene calls are TRBV6-5 and TRBJ2-7; 7 nucleotides line up with TRBD1. CDR1 and CDR2 (germline): MNHEY, SVGAGI. The CDR3 runs 15 residues. Losses at the gene ends were 6 bases for V and 2 bases for J; bases not matched to a gene: 10. The CDR3, as DNA: TGTGCCAGCAGATCCGGGACAGCGAGGACCTACGAGCAGTACGTC. Its translation: CASRSGTARTYEQYV.

This clone was seen only a few times. The rearrangement links TRBV7-3 to TRBJ1-2, with TRBD1 as a possible D gene (6 bases). The germline V gene has CDR1 SGHTA and CDR2 FQGTGA. V lost 7 bases and J lost 2, with 14 bases in between. The CDR3 extends over 14 amino acids. This CDR3 reads CASKDSGTNYGYTF. For the CDR3, the DNA is TGTGCCAGCAAGGACAGCGGGACCAACTATGGCTACACCTTC.

The chain joins TRBV30 to TRBJ2-6; TRBD2 aligns across 9 bases. Germline V gives CDR1 GTSNPN, CDR2 SVGIG (reference sequence). The CDR3 totals 17 residues. Trimming took 3 bases from V and 0 from J; bases not matched to a gene: 6. The CDR3 DNA reads TGTGCCTGGAGGAGCAGCGGGGGGAGCTCTGGGGCCAACGTCCTGACTTTC. It encodes CAWRSSGGSSGANVLTF. Variable domain in full (rest from reference TRBV30 and TRBJ2-6): SQTIHQWPATLVQPVGSPLSLECTVEGTSNPNLYWYRQAAGRGLQLLFYSVGIGQISSEVPQNLSASRPQDRQFILSSKKLLLSDSGFYLCAWRSSGGSSGANVLTFGAGSRLTVL.

A few counts support this clone. V and J are TRBV5-6 and TRBJ1-5; TRBD1 is a possible D gene (6 bases). Germline V CDR1 and CDR2: SGHDT, YYEEEE. The CDR3 contains 17 residues. Trimming took off 6 bases at V and 1 base at J, with 20 bases between the two ends. The CDR3 bases are TGTGCCAGCACCAAATACCGGGACATCGAGAGCAATCAGCCCCAGCATTTT. Protein product: CASTKYRDIESNQPQHF. The entire variable domain, with the rest obtained from reference TRBV5-6 and TRBJ1-5, is as follows: DAGVTQSPTHLIKTRGQQVTLRCSPKSGHDTVSWYQQALGQGPQFIFQYYEEEERQRGNFPDRFSGHQFPNYSSELNVNALLLGDSALYLCASTKYRDIESNQPQHFGDGTRLSIL.

On this clone: Other DNA sequences from this sample encode an identical CDR3 as well. This chain joins TRBV11-3 and TRBJ1-4; 8 nucleotides agree with TRBD1. The CDR3 runs to 14 residues. Germline-derived CDR1 and CDR2 are SGHNT and YENEEA. Germline trimming cut 1 base from V and 5 bases from J; bases unmatched to any gene: 0. CDR3 coding DNA: TGTGCCAGCAGCTTAGGACAGGGGAATGAAAAACTGTTTTTT. The encoded protein is CASSLGQGNEKLFF.

CDR3: CATSRDPTGTHGYTF. The CDR3 nucleotides read TGTGCCACCAGCAGAGATCCGACAGGGACCCATGGCTACACCTTC. This sequence joins TRBV15 and TRBJ1-2; TRBD1 matches at 7 bases. Trimming removed 0 bases from V and 6 bases from J; junction bases left unmatched: 7. The CDR3 is 15 residues long. Germline V gene lookup returns CDR1 LNHNV and CDR2 YYDKDF (reference sequence).

The chain couples TRBV5-1 to TRBJ2-1; D is uncertain. CDR1 SGHRS and CDR2 YFSETQ come from the germline V gene. This CDR3 is 15 amino acids long. V lost 4 bases to trimming and J lost 5 bases, with 16 bases between them. The CDR3 loop reads CASSNRVSSHNEQFF. CDR3 DNA: TGCGCCAGCAGCAATCGGGTCTCCTCTCACAATGAGCAGTTCTTC.

The chain carries TRBV4-3 and TRBJ1-1; TRBD1 matches 8 bases. The CDR3 is 14 residues long. The trim removed 4 bases at V and 4 bases at J, leaving 5 bases unmatched. CDR1 is LGHNA and CDR2 is YSLEER in the germline V gene. This CDR3 is CASSPGTGGTEAFF. CDR3 coding DNA: TGCGCCAGCAGCCCCGGGACAGGAGGCACTGAAGCTTTCTTT.

This clone came up a few times. The chain combines TRBV7-2 with TRBJ1-1; TRBD1 might be the D (5 bases). Trimming removed 5 bases at V and 6 bases at J, with 19 bases between. This CDR3 is 15 amino acids long. CDR1 SGHTA and CDR2 FQGNSA come from the germline V gene. DNA for the CDR3: TGTGCCAGCAGCCCCGCTCCGGGGGTGGGTGCTGAAGCTTTCTTT. It is translated as CASSPAPGVGAEAFF.

The chain employs TRBV30 and TRBJ2-5; 10 bases fit TRBD2. The CDR3 runs 11 residues. Germline CDR1 is GTSNPN and CDR2 is SVGIG (reference sequence). V was clipped by 4 bases and J by 7 bases; unmatched bases: 0. This CDR3 reads CAWKRGGTQYF. In DNA form, the CDR3 reads TGTGCCTGGAAGCGGGGGGGGACCCAGTACTTC.

V is TRBV7-9 and J is TRBJ2-5; 9 nucleotides agree with TRBD1. The CDR3 runs to 14 residues. Unmatched junction bases numbered 3, after V lost 2 bases and J lost 5 bases. CDR1 SEHNR and CDR2 FQNEAQ come from the germline V gene (reference sequence). The chain's CDR3 is CASSLTGGGETQYF. CDR3 bases: TGTGCCAGCAGCTTAACAGGGGGCGGCGAGACCCAGTACTTC.

This clone occurred a few times. The rearrangement joins TRBV9 to TRBJ2-5; D gene uncertain. CDR1 is SGDLS and CDR2 is YYNGEE in the germline V gene. Trimming shortened V by 3 bases and J by 0 bases, and 6 bases separated the two germline ends. The CDR3 covers 13 residues. The CDR3 here is CASSARYQETQYF. In DNA, the CDR3 is TGTGCCAGCAGCGCCCGGTACCAAGAGACCCAGTACTTC.